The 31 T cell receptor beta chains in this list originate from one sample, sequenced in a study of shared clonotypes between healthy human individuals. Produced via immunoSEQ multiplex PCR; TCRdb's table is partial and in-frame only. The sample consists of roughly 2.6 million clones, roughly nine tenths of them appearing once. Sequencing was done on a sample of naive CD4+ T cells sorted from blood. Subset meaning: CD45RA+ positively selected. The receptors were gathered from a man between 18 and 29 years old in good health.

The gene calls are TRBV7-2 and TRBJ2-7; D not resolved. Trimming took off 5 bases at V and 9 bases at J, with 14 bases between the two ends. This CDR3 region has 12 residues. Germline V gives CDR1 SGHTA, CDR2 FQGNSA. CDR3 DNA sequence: TGTGCCAGCAGCCAGGACCGCGGCGGGCAGTACTTC. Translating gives CASSQDRGGQYF.

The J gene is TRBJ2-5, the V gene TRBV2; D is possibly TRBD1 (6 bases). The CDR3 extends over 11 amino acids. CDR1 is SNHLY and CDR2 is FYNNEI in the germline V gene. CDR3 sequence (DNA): TGTACATCAGCAGGGGAAGAGACCCAGTACTTC. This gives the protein CTSAGEETQYF.

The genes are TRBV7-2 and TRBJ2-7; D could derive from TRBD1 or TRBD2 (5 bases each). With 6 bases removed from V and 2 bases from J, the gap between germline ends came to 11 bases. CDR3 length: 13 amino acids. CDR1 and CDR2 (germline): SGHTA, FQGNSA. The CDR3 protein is CASRPGTTYEQYF. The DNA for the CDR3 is TGTGCCAGCAGACCAGGGACCACCTACGAGCAGTACTTC. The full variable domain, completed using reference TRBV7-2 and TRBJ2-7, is GAGVSQSPSNKVTEKGKDVELRCDPISGHTALYWYRQSLGQGLEFLIYFQGNSAPDKSGLPSDRFSAERTGGSVSTLTIQRTQQEDSAVYLCASRPGTTYEQYFGPGTRLTVT.

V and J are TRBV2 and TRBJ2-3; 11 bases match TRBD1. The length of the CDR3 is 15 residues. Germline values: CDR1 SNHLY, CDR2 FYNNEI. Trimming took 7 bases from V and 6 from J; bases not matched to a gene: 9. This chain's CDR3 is CASKTGTGGQDTQYF. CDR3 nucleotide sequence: TGTGCCAGCAAAACCGGGACAGGGGGTCAGGATACGCAGTATTTT.

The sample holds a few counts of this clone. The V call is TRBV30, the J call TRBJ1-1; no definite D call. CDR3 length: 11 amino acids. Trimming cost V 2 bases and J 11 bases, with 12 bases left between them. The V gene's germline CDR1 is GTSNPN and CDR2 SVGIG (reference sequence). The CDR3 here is CAWSPQIVAFF. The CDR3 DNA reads TGTGCCTGGAGTCCACAGATTGTGGCTTTCTTT.

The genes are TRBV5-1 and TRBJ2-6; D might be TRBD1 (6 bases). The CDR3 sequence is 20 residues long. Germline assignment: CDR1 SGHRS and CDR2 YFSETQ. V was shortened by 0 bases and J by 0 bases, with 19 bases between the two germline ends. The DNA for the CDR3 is TGCGCCAGCAGCTTGGTAACTTTCGTAGGACAGAACTCTGGGGCCAACGTCCTGACTTTC. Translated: CASSLVTFVGQNSGANVLTF.

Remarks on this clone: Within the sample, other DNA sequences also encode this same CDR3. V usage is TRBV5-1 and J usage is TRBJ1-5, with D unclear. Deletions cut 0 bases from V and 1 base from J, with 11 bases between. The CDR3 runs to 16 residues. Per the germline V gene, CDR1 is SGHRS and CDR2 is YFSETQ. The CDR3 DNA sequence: TGCGCCAGCAGCTTGGATGGCGCGTCAAGCAATCAGCCCCAGCATTTT. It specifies CASSLDGASSNQPQHF.

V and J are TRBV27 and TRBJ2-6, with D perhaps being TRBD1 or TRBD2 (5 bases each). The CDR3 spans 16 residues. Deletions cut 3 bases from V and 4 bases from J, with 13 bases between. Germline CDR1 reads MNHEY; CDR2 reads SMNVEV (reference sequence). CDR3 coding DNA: TGTGCCAGCAGTTTGGTGGGGGTTTCCGGGGCCAACGTCCTGACTTTC. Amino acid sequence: CASSLVGVSGANVLTF.

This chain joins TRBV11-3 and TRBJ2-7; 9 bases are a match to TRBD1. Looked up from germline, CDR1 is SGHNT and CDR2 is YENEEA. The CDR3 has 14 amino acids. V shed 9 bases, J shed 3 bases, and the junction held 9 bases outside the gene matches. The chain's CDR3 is CASKGGTGIYEQYF. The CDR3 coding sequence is TGTGCCAGTAAGGGGGGGACAGGGATCTACGAGCAGTACTTC.

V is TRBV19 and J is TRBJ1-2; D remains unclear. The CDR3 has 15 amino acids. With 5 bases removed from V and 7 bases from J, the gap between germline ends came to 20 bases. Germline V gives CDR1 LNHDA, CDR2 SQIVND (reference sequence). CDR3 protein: CASSLINPGEGGYTF. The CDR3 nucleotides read TGTGCCAGTAGTCTCATCAACCCCGGGGAAGGTGGCTACACCTTC.

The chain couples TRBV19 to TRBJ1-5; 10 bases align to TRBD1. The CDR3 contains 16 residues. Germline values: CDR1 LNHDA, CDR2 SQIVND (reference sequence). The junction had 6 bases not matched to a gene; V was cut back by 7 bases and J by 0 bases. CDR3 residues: CASKGQGSNSNQPQHF. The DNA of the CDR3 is TGTGCCAGTAAGGGACAGGGGTCGAATAGCAATCAGCCCCAGCATTTT.

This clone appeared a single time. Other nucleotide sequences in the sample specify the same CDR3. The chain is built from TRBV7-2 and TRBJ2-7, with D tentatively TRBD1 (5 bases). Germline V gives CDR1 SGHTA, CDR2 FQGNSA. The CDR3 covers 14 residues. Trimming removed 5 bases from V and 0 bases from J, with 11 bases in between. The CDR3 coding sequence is TGTGCCAGCAGCGCAACAGGTACCTCCTACGAGCAGTACTTC. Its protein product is CASSATGTSYEQYF.

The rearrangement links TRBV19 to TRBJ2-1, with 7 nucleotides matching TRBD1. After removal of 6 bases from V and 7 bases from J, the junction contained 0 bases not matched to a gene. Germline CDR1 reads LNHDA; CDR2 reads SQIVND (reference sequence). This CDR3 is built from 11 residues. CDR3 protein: CASRTGNEQFF. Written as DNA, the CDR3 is TGTGCCAGTAGGACAGGGAATGAGCAGTTCTTC.

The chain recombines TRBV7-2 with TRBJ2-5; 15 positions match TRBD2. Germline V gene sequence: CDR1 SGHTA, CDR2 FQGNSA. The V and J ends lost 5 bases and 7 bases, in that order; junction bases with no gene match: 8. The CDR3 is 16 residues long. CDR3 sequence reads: CASSPGLAGGLGTQYF. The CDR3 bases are TGTGCCAGCAGCCCCGGACTAGCGGGGGGGCTGGGGACCCAGTACTTC.

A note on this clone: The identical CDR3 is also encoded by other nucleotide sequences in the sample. CDR3 sequence reads: CSVAFGVGELFF. The CDR3 bases are TGCAGCGTTGCCTTTGGGGTCGGGGAGCTGTTTTTT. This chain links TRBV29-1 with TRBJ2-2; unclear D gene. Germline V gene sequence: CDR1 SQVTM, CDR2 ANQGSEA. CDR3 length equals 12 residues. V dropped 4 bases and J dropped 7 bases, with 10 bases sitting between them.

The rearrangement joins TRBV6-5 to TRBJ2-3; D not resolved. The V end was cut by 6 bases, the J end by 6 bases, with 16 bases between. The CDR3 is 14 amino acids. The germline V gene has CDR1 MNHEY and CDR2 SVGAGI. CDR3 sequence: CASRLTRVADTQYF. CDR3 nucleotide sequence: TGTGCCAGCAGGCTTACCCGGGTGGCCGATACGCAGTATTTT.

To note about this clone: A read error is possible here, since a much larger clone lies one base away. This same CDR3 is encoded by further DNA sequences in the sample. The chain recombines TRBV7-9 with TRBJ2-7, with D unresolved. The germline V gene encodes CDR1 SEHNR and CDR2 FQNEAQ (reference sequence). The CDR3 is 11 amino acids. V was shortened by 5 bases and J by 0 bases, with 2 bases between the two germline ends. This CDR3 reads CASSDSYEQYF. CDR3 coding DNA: TGTGCCAGCAGCGACTCCTACGAGCAGTACTTC.

CDR3 nucleotide sequence: TGTGCCGTACAGGGAACGAACACCGGGGAGCTGTTTTTT. It is translated as CAVQGTNTGELFF. V usage is TRBV10-3 and J usage is TRBJ2-2; possible D gene TRBD1, 6 bases. V was trimmed by 11 bases and J by 0 bases, leaving 10 bases between them. CDR3 length: 13 amino acids. The germline gives CDR1 ENHRY, CDR2 SYGVKD.

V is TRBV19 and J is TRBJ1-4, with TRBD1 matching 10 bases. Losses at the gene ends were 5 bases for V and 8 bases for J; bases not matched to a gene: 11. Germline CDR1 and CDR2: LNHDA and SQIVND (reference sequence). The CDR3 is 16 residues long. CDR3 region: CASSPGGTGAREKLFF. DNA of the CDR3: TGTGCCAGTAGTCCCGGCGGGACAGGGGCGAGGGAAAAACTGTTTTTT.

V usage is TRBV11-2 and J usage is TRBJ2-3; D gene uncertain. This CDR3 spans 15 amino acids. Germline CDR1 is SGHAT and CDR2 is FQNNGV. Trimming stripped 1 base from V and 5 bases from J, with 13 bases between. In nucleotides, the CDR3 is TGTGCCAGCAGCTTAGCCAGGTTTCCGATAGATACGCAGTATTTT. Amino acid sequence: CASSLARFPIDTQYF.

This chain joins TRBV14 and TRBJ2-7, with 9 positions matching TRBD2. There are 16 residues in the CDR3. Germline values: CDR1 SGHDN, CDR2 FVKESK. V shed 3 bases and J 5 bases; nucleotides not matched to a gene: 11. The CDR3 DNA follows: TGTGCCAGCAGCCATGTACCGGGACTAGCAATCGACGAGCAGTACTTC. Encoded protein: CASSHVPGLAIDEQYF.

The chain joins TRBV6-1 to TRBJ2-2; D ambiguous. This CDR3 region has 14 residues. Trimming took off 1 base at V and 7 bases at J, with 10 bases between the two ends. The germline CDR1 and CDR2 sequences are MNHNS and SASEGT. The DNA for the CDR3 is TGTGCCAGCAGTGAAGTTCCCAGCGTCGGGGAGCTGTTTTTT. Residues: CASSEVPSVGELFF.

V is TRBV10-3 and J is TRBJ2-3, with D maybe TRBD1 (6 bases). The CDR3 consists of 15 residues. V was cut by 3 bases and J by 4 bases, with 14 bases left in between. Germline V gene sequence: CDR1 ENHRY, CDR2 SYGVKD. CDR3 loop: CAISESYRAPDTQYF. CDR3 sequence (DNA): TGTGCCATCAGTGAATCGTACAGGGCTCCAGATACGCAGTATTTT.

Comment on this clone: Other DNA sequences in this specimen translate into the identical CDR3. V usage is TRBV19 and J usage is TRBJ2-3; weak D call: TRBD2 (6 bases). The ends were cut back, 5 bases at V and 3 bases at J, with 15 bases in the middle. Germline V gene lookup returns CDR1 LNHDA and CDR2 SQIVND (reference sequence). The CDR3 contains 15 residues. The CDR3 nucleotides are TGTGCCAGTAGTCCTCGGGGGAGCGGAACAGATACGCAGTATTTT. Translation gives CASSPRGSGTDTQYF. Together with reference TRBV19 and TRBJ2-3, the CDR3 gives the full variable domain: DGGITQSPKYLFRKEGQNVTLSCEQNLNHDAMYWYRQDPGQGLRLIYYSQIVNDFQKGDIAEGYSVSREKKESFPLTVTSAQKNPTAFYLCASSPRGSGTDTQYFGPGTRLTVL.

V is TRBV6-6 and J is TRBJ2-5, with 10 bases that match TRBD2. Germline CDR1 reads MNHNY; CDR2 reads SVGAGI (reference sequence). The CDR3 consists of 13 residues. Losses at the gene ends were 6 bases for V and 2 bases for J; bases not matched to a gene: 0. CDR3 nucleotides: TGTGCCAGCAGACTAGCGGGGCAAGAGACCCAGTACTTC. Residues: CASRLAGQETQYF.

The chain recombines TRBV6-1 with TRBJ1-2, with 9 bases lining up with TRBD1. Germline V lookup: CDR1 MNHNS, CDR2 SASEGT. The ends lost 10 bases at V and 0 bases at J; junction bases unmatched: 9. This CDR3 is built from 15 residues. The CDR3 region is CATGTGLFSNYGYTF. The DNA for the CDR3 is TGTGCCACCGGGACAGGGCTATTTTCTAACTATGGCTACACCTTC.

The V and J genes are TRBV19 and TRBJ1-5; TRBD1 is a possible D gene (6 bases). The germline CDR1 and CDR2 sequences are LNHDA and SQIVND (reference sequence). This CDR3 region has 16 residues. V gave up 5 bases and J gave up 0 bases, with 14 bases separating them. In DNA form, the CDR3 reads TGTGCCAGTAGTGCCGGACAGCCCTATAGCAATCAGCCCCAGCATTTT. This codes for CASSAGQPYSNQPQHF.

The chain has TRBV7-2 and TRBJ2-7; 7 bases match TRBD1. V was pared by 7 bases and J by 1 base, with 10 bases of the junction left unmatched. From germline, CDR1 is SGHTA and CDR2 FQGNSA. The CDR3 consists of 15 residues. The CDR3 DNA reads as TGTGCCAGCACTTTAACCGGGACAGCTTCCTACGAGCAGTACTTC. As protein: CASTLTGTASYEQYF.

The CDR3 is CAWSDRLGRNTEAFF. In DNA, the CDR3 is TGTGCCTGGAGTGACCGCCTGGGTCGAAACACTGAAGCTTTCTTT. The chain employs TRBV30 and TRBJ1-1, with no clear D. Germline CDR1 GTSNPN, CDR2 SVGIG (reference sequence). V was clipped by 1 base and J by 2 bases, with 14 bases between them. CDR3 length equals 15 residues.

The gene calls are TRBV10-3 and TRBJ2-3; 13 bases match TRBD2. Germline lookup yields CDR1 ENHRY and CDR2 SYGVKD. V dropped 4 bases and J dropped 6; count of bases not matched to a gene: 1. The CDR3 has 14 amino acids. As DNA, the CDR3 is TGTGCCATCAGTGGGACTAGCGGGAGCGATACGCAGTATTTT. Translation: CAISGTSGSDTQYF.

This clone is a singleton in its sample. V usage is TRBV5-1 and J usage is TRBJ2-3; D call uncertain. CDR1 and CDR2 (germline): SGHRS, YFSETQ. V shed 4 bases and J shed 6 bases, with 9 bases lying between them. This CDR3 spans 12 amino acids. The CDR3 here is CASSAIWDTQYF. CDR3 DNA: TGCGCCAGCAGCGCCATTTGGGATACGCAGTATTTT.